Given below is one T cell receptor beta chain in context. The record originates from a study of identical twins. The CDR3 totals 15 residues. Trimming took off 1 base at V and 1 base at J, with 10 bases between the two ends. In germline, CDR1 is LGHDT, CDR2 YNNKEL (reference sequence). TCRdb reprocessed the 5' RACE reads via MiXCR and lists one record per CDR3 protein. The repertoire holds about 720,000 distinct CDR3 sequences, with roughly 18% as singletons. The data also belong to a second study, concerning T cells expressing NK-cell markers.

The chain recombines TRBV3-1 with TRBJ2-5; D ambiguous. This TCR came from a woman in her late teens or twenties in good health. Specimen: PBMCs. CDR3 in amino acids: CASSQAWRLQETQYF. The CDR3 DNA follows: TGTGCCAGCAGCCAAGCCTGGCGGCTCCAAGAGACCCAGTACTTC.